The 3 T cell receptor beta chains in this list originate from one sample, sequenced in a study of T cell responses to AZD1222 COVID-19 vaccine (dated by TCRdb to the early 2020s). The time point label here, explained by the study, means: baseline before first vaccination. Receptors were amplified or captured by the immunoSEQ multiplex PCR assay. TCRdb took this table from immuneACCESS and kept in-frame rearrangements with V and J called. Such tables lack part of the clones; where checked against another copy, unresolved V genes explain under half of the gap, and the rest is unexplained. The table for this sample lists approximately 140,000 clones; 80% to 90% of them were counted only once. The ten largest make up approximately 3% of the sample. The specimen comprised peripheral blood, sampled on day 0 of AZD1222 vaccination. The receptors originated from an adult in good health.

On this clone itself: The junction differs from germline at one of its ends, possibly a read error. The chain has TRBV7-6 and TRBJ2-1; D uncertain. Germline assignment: CDR1 SGHVS and CDR2 FNYEAQ. The CDR3 is made up of 14 amino acids. CDR3 sequence reads: CASSSDLIGHGQFF. CDR3 sequence (DNA): TGCGCCAGCAGCTCAGATCTAATCGGTCATGGGCAGTTCTTC.

The gene calls are TRBV5-1 and TRBJ1-1; D perhaps matches TRBD1 (5 bases). Deletions cut 3 bases from V and 1 base from J, with 13 bases between. The CDR3 runs 15 residues. Germline V gene sequence: CDR1 SGHRS, CDR2 YFSETQ. In DNA, the CDR3 is TGCGCCAGCAGCTCGCATCCTGGGGGGAACACTGAAGCTTTCTTT. Translated: CASSSHPGGNTEAFF.

V gene TRBV12-3 or TRBV12-4 combines with J gene TRBJ1-2; D may be TRBD1 (5 bases). The germline V and J ends were trimmed by 7 bases and 1 base, with 10 bases remaining between them. The CDR3 runs 13 residues. CDR3 residues: CASTKTDNYGYTF. The CDR3 DNA reads as TGTGCCAGCACCAAGACAGATAACTATGGCTACACCTTC.